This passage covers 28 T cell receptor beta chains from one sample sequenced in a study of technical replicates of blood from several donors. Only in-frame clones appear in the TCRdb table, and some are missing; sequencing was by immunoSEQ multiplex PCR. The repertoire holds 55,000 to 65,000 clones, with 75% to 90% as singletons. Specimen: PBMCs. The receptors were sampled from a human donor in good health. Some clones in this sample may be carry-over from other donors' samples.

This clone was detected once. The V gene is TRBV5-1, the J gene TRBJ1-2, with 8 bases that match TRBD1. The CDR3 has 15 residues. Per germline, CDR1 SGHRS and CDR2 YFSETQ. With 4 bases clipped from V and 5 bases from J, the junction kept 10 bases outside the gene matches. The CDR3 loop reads CASSGGTGSWYGYTF. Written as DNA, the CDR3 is TGCGCCAGCAGCGGCGGGACAGGATCCTGGTATGGCTACACCTTC.

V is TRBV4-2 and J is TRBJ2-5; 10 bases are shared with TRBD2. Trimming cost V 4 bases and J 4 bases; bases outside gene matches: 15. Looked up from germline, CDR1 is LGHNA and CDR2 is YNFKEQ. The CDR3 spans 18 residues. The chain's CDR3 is CASSPRQSGLAIGETQYF. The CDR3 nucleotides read TGTGCCAGCAGCCCGAGGCAGTCGGGACTAGCGATAGGAGAGACCCAGTACTTC.

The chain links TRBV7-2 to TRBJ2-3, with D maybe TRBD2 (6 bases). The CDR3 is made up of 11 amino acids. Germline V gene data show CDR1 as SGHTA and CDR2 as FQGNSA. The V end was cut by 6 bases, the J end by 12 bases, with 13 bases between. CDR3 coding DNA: TGTGCCAGCAGGGCCACGGGACTCCAGTATTTT. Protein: CASRATGLQYF.

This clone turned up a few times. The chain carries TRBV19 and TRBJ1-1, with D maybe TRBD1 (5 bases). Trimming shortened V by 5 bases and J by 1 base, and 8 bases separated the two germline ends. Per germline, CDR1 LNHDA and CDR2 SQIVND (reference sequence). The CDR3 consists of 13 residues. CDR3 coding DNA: TGTGCCAGTAGTTCCACAGGGAACACTGAAGCTTTCTTT. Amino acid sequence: CASSSTGNTEAFF.

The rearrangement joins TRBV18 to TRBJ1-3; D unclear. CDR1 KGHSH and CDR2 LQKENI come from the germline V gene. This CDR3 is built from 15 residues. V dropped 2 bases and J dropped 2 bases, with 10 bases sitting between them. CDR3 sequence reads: CASSPWVTAGNTIYF. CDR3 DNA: TGTGCCAGCTCACCATGGGTCACAGCTGGAAACACCATATATTTT.

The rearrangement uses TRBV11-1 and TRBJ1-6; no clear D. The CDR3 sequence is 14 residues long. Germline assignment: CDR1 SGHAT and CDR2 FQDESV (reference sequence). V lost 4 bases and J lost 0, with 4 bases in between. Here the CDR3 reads CASSSLSYNSPLHF. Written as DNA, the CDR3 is TGTGCCAGCAGCTCCCTCTCCTATAATTCACCCCTCCACTTT.

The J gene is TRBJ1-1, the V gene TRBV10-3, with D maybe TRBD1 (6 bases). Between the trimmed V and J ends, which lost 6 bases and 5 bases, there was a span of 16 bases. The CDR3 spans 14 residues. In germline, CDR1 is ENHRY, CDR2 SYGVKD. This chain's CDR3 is CAIRGTQGGTEAFF. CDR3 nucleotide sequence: TGTGCCATCAGGGGCACACAGGGAGGGACTGAAGCTTTCTTT.

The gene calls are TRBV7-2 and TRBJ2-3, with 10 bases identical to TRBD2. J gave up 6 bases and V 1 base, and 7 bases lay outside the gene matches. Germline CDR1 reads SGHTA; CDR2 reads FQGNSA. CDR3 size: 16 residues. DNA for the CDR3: TGTGCCAGCAGCTTAGAGCGGGGGGGGGTAGCTGATACGCAGTATTTT. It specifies CASSLERGGVADTQYF.

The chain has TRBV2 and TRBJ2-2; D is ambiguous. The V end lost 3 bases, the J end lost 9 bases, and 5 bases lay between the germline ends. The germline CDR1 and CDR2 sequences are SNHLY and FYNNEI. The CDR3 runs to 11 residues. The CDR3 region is CASSDGRELFF. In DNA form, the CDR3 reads TGTGCCAGCAGTGACGGTCGGGAGCTGTTTTTT.

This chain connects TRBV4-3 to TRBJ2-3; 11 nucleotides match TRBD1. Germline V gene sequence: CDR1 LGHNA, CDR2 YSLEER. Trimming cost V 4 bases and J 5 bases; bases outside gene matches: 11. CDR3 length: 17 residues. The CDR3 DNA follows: TGCGCCAGCAGCCCCTACCGGGACAGGGGGTTAGGAGATACGCAGTATTTT. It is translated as CASSPYRDRGLGDTQYF.

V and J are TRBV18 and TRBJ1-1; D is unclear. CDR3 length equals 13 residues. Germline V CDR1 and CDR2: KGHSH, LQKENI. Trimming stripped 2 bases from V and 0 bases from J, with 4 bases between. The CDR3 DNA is TGTGCCAGCTCACCAGGGCTGAACACTGAAGCTTTCTTT. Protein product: CASSPGLNTEAFF.

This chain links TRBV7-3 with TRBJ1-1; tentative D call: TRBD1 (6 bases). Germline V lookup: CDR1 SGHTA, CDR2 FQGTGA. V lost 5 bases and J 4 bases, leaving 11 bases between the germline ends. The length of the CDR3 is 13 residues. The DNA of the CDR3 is TGTGCCAGCAGCCCGGACAGCCTCACTGAAGCTTTCTTT. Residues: CASSPDSLTEAFF.

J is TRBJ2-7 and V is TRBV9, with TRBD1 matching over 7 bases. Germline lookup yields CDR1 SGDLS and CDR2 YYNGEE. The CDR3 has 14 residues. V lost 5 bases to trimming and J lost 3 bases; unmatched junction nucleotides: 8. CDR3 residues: CASSPGTVRYEQYF. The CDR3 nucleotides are TGTGCCAGCAGTCCAGGGACAGTCCGCTACGAGCAGTACTTC. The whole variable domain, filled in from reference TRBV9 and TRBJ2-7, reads DSGVTQTPKHLITATGQRVTLRCSPRSGDLSVYWYQQSLDQGLQFLIQYYNGEERAKGNILERFSAQQFPDLHSELNLSSLELGDSALYFCASSPGTVRYEQYFGPGTRLTVT.

This chain's CDR3 is CASSLGWGLTGTYGYTF. As DNA, the CDR3 is TGTGCCAGCAGTTTAGGGTGGGGATTGACAGGGACCTATGGCTACACCTTC. The chain is built from TRBV27 and TRBJ1-2; 7 positions match TRBD1. CDR1 is MNHEY and CDR2 is SMNVEV in the germline V gene (reference sequence). V lost 2 bases to trimming and J lost 4 bases; unmatched junction nucleotides: 13. CDR3 length: 17 residues.

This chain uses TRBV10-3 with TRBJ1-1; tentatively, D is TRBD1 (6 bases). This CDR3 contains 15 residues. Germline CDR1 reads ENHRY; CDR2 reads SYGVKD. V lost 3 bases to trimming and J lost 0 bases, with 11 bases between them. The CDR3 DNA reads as TGTGCCATCAGTGATAAGGGGGGGATGAACACTGAAGCTTTCTTT. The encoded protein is CAISDKGGMNTEAFF.

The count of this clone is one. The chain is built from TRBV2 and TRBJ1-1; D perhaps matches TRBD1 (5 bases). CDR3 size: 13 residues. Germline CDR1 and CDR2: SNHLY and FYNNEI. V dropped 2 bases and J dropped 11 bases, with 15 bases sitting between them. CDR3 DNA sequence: TGTGCCAGCAGTGAAATCGGGTTAGGGGCGGCTTTCTTT. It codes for CASSEIGLGAAFF.

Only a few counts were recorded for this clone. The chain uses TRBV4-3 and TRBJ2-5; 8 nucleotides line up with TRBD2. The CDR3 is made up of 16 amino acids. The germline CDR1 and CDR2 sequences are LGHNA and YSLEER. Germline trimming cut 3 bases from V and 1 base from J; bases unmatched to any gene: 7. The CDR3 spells CASSQYYGLAQETQYF. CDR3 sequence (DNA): TGCGCCAGCAGCCAGTACTATGGACTAGCCCAAGAGACCCAGTACTTC.

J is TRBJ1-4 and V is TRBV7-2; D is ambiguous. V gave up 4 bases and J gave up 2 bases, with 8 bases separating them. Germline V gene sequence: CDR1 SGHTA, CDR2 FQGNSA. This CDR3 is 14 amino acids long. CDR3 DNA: TGTGCCAGCAGCTCCGTTTCCACTAATGAAAAACTGTTTTTT. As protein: CASSSVSTNEKLFF.

CDR3 region: CASSQQTWDTQYF. For the CDR3, the DNA is TGCGCCAGCAGCCAACAGACTTGGGATACGCAGTATTTT. This sequence joins TRBV4-3 and TRBJ2-3; no reliable D call. V lost 2 bases to trimming and J lost 6 bases, with 9 bases between them. In germline, CDR1 is LGHNA, CDR2 YSLEER. The CDR3 is 13 amino acids.

The CDR3 nucleotides read TGTGCCAGCAGCTTGGCCCTAATAGCGGGGGGTCAAGAGACCCAGTACTTC. Its protein is CASSLALIAGGQETQYF. The chain has TRBV5-8 and TRBJ2-5; TRBD2 aligns across 10 bases. The germline gives CDR1 SGHTS, CDR2 YDEGEE. The V segment lost 0 bases and the J segment 2 bases; nucleotides outside the gene matches: 7. This CDR3 region has 17 residues.

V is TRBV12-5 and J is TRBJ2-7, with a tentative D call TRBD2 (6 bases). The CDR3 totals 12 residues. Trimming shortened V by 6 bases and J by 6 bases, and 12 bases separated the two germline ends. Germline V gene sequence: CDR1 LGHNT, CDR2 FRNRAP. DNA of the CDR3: TGTGCTAGTGGGCAACTAGCCTTCGAGCAGTACTTC. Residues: CASGQLAFEQYF.

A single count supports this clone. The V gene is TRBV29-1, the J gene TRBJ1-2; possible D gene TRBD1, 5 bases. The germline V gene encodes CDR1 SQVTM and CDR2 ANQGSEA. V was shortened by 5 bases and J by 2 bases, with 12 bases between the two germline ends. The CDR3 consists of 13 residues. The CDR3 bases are TGCAGCGTTACGACAGACAGAAACTATGGCTACACCTTC. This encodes CSVTTDRNYGYTF.

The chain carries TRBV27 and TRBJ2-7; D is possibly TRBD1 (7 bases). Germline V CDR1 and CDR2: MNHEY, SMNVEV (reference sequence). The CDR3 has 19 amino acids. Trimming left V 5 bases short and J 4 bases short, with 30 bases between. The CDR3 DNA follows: TGTGCCAGCAGTCCCCGAACTCCCGAGGGGGCAGGGGGGCCTTACGAGCAGTACTTC. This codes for CASSPRTPEGAGGPYEQYF.

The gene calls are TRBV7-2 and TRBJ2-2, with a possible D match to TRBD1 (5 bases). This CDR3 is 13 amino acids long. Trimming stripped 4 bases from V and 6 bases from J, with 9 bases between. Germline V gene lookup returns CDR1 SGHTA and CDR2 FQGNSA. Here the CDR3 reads CASSSGRAGELFF. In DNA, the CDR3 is TGTGCCAGCAGCTCAGGCAGGGCCGGGGAGCTGTTTTTT.

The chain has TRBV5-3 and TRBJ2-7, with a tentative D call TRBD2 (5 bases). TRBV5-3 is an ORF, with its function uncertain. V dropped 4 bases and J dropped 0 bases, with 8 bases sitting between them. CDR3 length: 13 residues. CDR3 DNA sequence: TGTGCCAGAAGCAAGGACTCCTCCTACGAGCAGTACTTC. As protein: CARSKDSSYEQYF.

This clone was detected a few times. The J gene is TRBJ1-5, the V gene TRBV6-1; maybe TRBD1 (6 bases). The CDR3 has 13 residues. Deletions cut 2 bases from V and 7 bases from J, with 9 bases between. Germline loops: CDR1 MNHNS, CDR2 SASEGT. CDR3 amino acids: CASSEWTAQPQHF. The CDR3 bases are TGTGCCAGCAGTGAATGGACAGCACAGCCCCAGCATTTT.

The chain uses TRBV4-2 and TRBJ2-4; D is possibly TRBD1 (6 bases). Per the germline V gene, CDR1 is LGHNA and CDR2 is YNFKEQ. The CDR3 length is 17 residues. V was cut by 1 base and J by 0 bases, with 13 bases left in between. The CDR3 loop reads CASSQVTGMLAKNIQYF. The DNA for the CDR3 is TGTGCCAGCAGCCAAGTAACAGGGATGCTAGCCAAAAACATTCAGTACTTC.

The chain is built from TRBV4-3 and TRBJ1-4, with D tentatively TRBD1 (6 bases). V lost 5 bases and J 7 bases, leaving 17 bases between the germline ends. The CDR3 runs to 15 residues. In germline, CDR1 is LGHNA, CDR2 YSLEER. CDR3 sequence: CASSSQQGLLEKLFF. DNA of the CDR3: TGCGCCAGCAGCAGCCAACAGGGTCTCCTTGAAAAACTGTTTTTT.